Detailed here is one T cell receptor (beta chain). Its target is not known. PCR involved 60 Vbeta and 13 Jbeta primers. The protocol was immunoSEQ multiplex PCR, while the TCRdb copy is restricted to in-frame clones and leaves out a portion. The sample has some 180,000 clones, 70% to 90% seen once. The record originates from a study of cytomegalovirus exposure and HLA in healthy donors. Study-wide context: Researchers previously reported finding roughly 120 million unique TCR beta sequences from around 200 million T cells.

Study-level results: In vitro checks showed that a few CMV-associated chains really do target CMV antigens.

The CDR3 consists of 15 residues. The TCR originated in a man aged 30 to 45 in good health and CMV-seropositive. Sequenced material: PBMCs. This chain connects TRBV21-1 to TRBJ2-7; the D call TRBD1 from the table was never checked on the DNA. TRBV21-1 is marked as a pseudogene. Written as DNA, the CDR3 is TGTGCCAGCAGCAAAGAGACAAAGCATCGCTACGAGCAGTACGTC. Encoded protein: CASSKETKHRYEQYV.